A selection of T cell receptor beta chains follows, all from one sample in a study of cytomegalovirus exposure and HLA in healthy donors. Clones were read by immunoSEQ multiplex PCR, and TCRdb kept only the in-frame ones, dropping some. In the table there are 50,000 to 65,000 clones, around 93% of which are singletons. The specimen sequenced was PBMCs. The origin of the receptors is a woman aged 18-29 years in good health and CMV-seropositive. The CDR3 runs from the conserved cysteine through the conserved F or W. D genes are given only for firm matches. Some rows mark clone size as missing; the rest say once, few, many or name a class of expanded clone.

D	V	J	size	DNA	CDR3
-	TRBV27	TRBJ2-3	-	TGTGCCAGCAGCGTTATACTAGATTCCGATACGCAGTATTTT	CASSVILDSDTQYF
-	TRBV25-1	TRBJ1-1	-	TGTGCCAGCAATCGGGCAGGGGAAGCGAAAGCTTTCTTT	CASNRAGEAKAFF
-	TRBV29-1	TRBJ1-1	-	TGCAGCGTCCCGGCCAGGATGAACACTGAAGCTTTCTTT	CSVPARMNTEAFF
-	TRBV5-6	TRBJ2-3	-	TGTGCCAGCAGCTATGGTGTGGCAACAGATACGCAGTATTTT	CASSYGVATDTQYF
TRBD2	TRBV7-8	TRBJ2-7	few	TGTGCCAGCAGCTTAGGCTCTAGCGGGAGCTCCTACGAGCAGTACTTC	CASSLGSSGSSYEQYF
TRBD1	TRBV4-1	TRBJ2-7	-	TGCGCCAGCAGAGGGACAGGGGCCTCCGAGCAGTACTTC	CASRGTGASEQYF
-	TRBV5-5	TRBJ1-3	-	TGTGCCAGCAGCCTTGGGGGACTCGGACTCGGTGGAAACACCATATATTTT	CASSLGGLGLGGNTIYF
-	TRBV7-9	TRBJ2-3	-	TGTGCCAGCAGCGCTTGGGACTCAAAGACAGTCACAGATACGCAGTATTTT	CASSAWDSKTVTDTQYF
-	TRBV20-1	TRBJ2-7	-	TGCAGTGCTAGGTCTCCCGAGCAGTACTTC	CSARSPEQYF
-	TRBV6-5	TRBJ1-5	-	TGTGCCAGCAGTTCAACAGGCAATCAGCCCCAGCATTTT	CASSSTGNQPQHF
TRBD1	TRBV11-2	TRBJ1-2	-	TGTGCCAGCAGCTCTGTCGGGGACAGGGAGGGCAAAAACTATGGCTACACCTTC	CASSSVGDREGKNYGYTF
TRBD1	TRBV5-6	TRBJ2-7	once	TGTGCCAGCAGCCACCGGACAGGGAAGAGCTACGAGCAGTACTTC	CASSHRTGKSYEQYF
-	TRBV19	TRBJ1-5	-	TGTGCCAGTAGCTTTAGTTATCAGCCCCAGCATTTT	CASSFSYQPQHF
TRBD2	TRBV28	TRBJ2-7	-	TGTGCCAGCGCGTTGGTAGCGGGGGACGAGCAGTACTTC	CASALVAGDEQYF
TRBD2	TRBV7-8	TRBJ2-3	-	TGTGCCAGCAGCTCCGGGGAGGTAGCGGGAGGGCCTGGGACGCAGTATTTT	CASSSGEVAGGPGTQYF
TRBD2	TRBV30	TRBJ2-7	once	TGTGCCTGGAGTGGGGCGACTAGCGGGAGCAACGAGCAGTACTTC	CAWSGATSGSNEQYF
-	TRBV6-1	TRBJ2-1	medium-sized	TGTGCCAGCAGTGCCCCACAGGGCACCTACAATGAGCAGTTCTTC	CASSAPQGTYNEQFF
TRBD1	TRBV2	TRBJ2-7	-	TGTGCCAGCAGCGGGGACAGGGAACGCTACGAGCAGTACTTC	CASSGDRERYEQYF
-	TRBV7-2	TRBJ2-7	-	TGTGCCAGCAGCTTAGATTCCGGGTTCTCCTACGAGCAGTACTTC	CASSLDSGFSYEQYF
TRBD1	TRBV9	TRBJ2-1	-	TGTGCCAGCGGGGGGACAGGGGAGGACAATGAGCAGTTCTTC	CASGGTGEDNEQFF
TRBD1	TRBV30	TRBJ1-1	-	TGTGCCTGGAGTGTGCCCCAGGGACAGGGTCGGCGAGCTTTCTTT	CAWSVPQGQGRRAFF
-	TRBV5-1	TRBJ2-5	-	TGCGCCAGCAGCTTGACCGACGGCGGCGAGACCCAGTACTTC	CASSLTDGGETQYF
-	TRBV10-3	TRBJ2-1	-	TGTGCCTCCCAGTTGCCCTCCTACAATGAGCAGTTCTTC	CASQLPSYNEQFF
TRBD1	TRBV27	TRBJ1-3	-	TGTGCCAGCAGTTTATCGGCAGGGGGAGGAAACACCATATATTTT	CASSLSAGGGNTIYF
-	TRBV7-2	TRBJ1-3	-	TGTGCCAGCAGCTTCCTGACAGCTGGAAACACCATATATTTT	CASSFLTAGNTIYF
TRBD1	TRBV6-1	TRBJ2-7	-	TGTGCCAGCAGCCCGACAGGGTTCGTTTACGAGCAGTACTTC	CASSPTGFVYEQYF
-	TRBV5-6	TRBJ1-1	-	TGTGCCAGCAGCCTCGGAAGGGGTGAAGCTTTCTTT	CASSLGRGEAFF
TRBD1	TRBV27	TRBJ2-3	-	TGTGCCAGCAGGGTACAGGGGGCGGCTTGGGGTACGCAGTATTTT	CASRVQGAAWGTQYF
-	TRBV4-1	TRBJ1-4	-	TGCGCCAGCAGCCAAACAGGCGTCCTTTATGAAAAACTGTTTTTT	CASSQTGVLYEKLFF
-	TRBV7-3	TRBJ1-1	-	TGTGCCAGCAGCCGTCGGGGGGGAGAGAAAGCTTTCTTT	CASSRRGGEKAFF
-	TRBV5-6	TRBJ1-4	-	TGTGCCAGCAGCTTGCCGGGGGGTGGTGAAAAACTGTTTTTT	CASSLPGGGEKLFF
TRBD2	TRBV2	TRBJ2-7	-	TGTGCCAGCAATGGGGGACTAGCGCCTACCTACGAGCAGTACTTC	CASNGGLAPTYEQYF
TRBD2	TRBV18	TRBJ2-3	-	TGTGCCAGCTCCCCTTTGTGGTTGACTAGCGGGAGCACAGATACGCAGTATTTT	CASSPLWLTSGSTDTQYF
-	TRBV18	TRBJ2-7	-	TGTGCCAGCTCACCCAACGCCCTGGACAGCTCCTACGAGCAGTACTTC	CASSPNALDSSYEQYF
TRBD2	TRBV4-2	TRBJ2-7	-	TGTGCCAGCAGCCAAGAGGGCCCAGCGGGAGGGCTCAACGAGCAGTACTTC	CASSQEGPAGGLNEQYF
TRBD1	TRBV27	TRBJ1-2	-	TGTGCCAGCAGTTTATCCACAGGGGGCTGGTATGGCTACACCTTC	CASSLSTGGWYGYTF
TRBD1	TRBV18	TRBJ1-1	-	TGTGCCAGCTCACCCCTTGACAGGGGGCTGGAGGCTTTCTTT	CASSPLDRGLEAFF
-	TRBV2	TRBJ2-5	-	TGTGCCAGCAGTGTTGACAGTTCCGAGACCCAGTACTTC	CASSVDSSETQYF
-	TRBV19	TRBJ1-2	-	TGTGCCAGTAGTCTTAGGGGTCCCGATCTTCATGGCTACACCTTC	CASSLRGPDLHGYTF
TRBD1	TRBV28	TRBJ2-7	-	TGTGCCAGCAGCAATCCCGGGACAGGGGGCTCCTCCGAGCAGTACTTC	CASSNPGTGGSSEQYF
TRBD2	TRBV19	TRBJ2-1	-	TGTGCCAGTAGTAACTTTCTAGCGGGGGGGTACAATGAGCAGTTCTTC	CASSNFLAGGYNEQFF
TRBD1	TRBV19	TRBJ1-2	-	TGTGCCAGTAACCCTGACAGGGGGCAATATGGCTACACCTTC	CASNPDRGQYGYTF
-	TRBV4-3	TRBJ1-2	-	TGCGCCAGCAGCCAAGATTTCCCCTCGGAGGTATTCTTCTCTGGCTACACCTTC	CASSQDFPSEVFFSGYTF
-	TRBV6-1	TRBJ2-1	-	TGTGCCAGCAGTGGCTGGCGGACCGGGAGCTCCTACAATGAGCAGTTCTTC	CASSGWRTGSSYNEQFF
TRBD2	TRBV4-1	TRBJ2-7	-	TGCGCCAGCAGCCAAGAAGGACTAGCGGGAGTTGAGCAGTACTTC	CASSQEGLAGVEQYF